The present entry profiles one TCR beta chain with its context. Its antigen remains unidentified. This sample was taken from a study of Ad26.COV2.S vaccination and SARS-CoV-2 variants. Study-level findings and limits: Vaccinated and placebo-treated recipients had similar non-spike TCR breadth. Analytic work on TCR breadth and depth might have understated the full extent of total T cell responses.

Germline V gene data show CDR1 as LNHDA and CDR2 as SQIVND (reference sequence). V was clipped by 3 bases and J by 4 bases; unmatched bases: 12. The CDR3 runs 16 residues. The protocol was immunoSEQ multiplex PCR, while the TCRdb copy is restricted to in-frame clones and leaves out a portion. The sample lists roughly 390,000 clones, about 88% seen once, with 3.5% in the top ten. The treatment: roughly 19 received Ad26.COV2.S at low or high dose, single or two shots; about five received placebo; per-sample allocation not given. The samples date from day 63 after the first vaccine or placebo injection. The administered vaccine (an Ad26 vector) expressed Wuhan-strain SARS-CoV-2 spike.

This material consisted of peripheral blood, taken in a trial of Ad26.COV2.S vaccine versus placebo. The gene calls are TRBV19 and TRBJ2-7; 7 bases agree with TRBD2. The sequence came from a person between 18 and 65 years old who received the Ad26.COV2.S COVID-19 vaccine or a placebo. This CDR3 is CASSISASGDTYEQYF. The DNA for the CDR3 is TGTGCCAGTAGTATTTCGGCTAGCGGAGATACTTACGAGCAGTACTTC.